The following is a T cell receptor beta chain sequence with its context. Its antigen is undetermined. The data were obtained in a study of T cell responses to AZD1222 COVID-19 vaccine. General study results and limits: Spike-specific TCR repertoires showed rising breadth and depth after two AZD1222 doses. Regions 160-218 and 743-854 dominated among vaccine-associated CD4 TCRs spanning spike. A reported finding is that nearly half of spike-specific TCRs target unmutated variant regions. Baseline serostatus was positive in only a handful of AZD1222 recipients.

Generated by immunoSEQ multiplex PCR, the TCRdb table keeps only in-frame clones and is missing some. The repertoire includes some 110,000 clones, roughly nine tenths of them detected once, and 35% to 45% sits in the top ten. Trimming cost V 3 bases and J 4 bases, with 16 bases left between them. Germline loops: CDR1 LGHDT, CDR2 YNNKEL (reference sequence). This CDR3 has 15 amino acids. This clonotype was sampled from an adult who received the AZD1222 COVID-19 vaccine. The sample in question was peripheral blood, obtained 28 days after the second AZD1222 dose. The V call is TRBV3-1 (or the pseudogene TRBV3-2), the J call TRBJ2-7, with D perhaps given as TRBD1 or TRBD2 (5 bases each). The CDR3 spells CASSQVGTRSYEQYF. The CDR3, as DNA: TGTGCCAGCAGCCAGGTCGGGACCAGGAGTTACGAGCAGTACTTC.